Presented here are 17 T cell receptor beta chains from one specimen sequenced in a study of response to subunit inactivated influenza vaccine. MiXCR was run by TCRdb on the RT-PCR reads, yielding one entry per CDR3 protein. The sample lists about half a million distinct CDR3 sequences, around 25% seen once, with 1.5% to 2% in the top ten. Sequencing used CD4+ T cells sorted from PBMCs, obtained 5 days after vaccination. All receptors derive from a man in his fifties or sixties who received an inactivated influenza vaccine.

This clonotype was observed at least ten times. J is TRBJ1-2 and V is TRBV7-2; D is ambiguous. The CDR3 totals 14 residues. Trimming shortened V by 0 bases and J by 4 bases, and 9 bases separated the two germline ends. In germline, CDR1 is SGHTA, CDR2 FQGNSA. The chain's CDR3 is CASSLAEAIYGYTF. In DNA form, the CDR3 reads TGTGCCAGCAGCTTAGCGGAAGCTATCTATGGCTACACCTTC.

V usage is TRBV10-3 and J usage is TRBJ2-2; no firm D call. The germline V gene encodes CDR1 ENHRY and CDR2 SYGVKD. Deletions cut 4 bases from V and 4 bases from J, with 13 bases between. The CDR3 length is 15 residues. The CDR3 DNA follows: TGTGCCATCAGTGCATCCCGGGTTTGCACCGGGGAGCTGTTTTTT. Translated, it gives CAISASRVCTGELFF.

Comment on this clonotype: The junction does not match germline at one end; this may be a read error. CDR3 residues: CASSFRETSGSETQNF. DNA for the CDR3: TGCGCCAGCAGCTTCCGGGAGACTAGCGGCTCGGAGACCCAGAACTTC. The V gene is TRBV5-1, the J gene TRBJ2-5; TRBD2 matches 9 bases. The CDR3 runs to 16 residues. Germline CDR1 is SGHRS and CDR2 is YFSETQ. The full variable domain, its missing parts supplied by reference TRBV5-1 and TRBJ2-5, is KAGVTQTPRYLIKTRGQQVTLSCSPISGHRSVSWYQQTPGQGLQFLFEYFSETQRNKGNFPGRFSGRQFSNSRSEMNVSTLELGDSALYLCASSFRETSGSETQNFGPGTRLLVL.

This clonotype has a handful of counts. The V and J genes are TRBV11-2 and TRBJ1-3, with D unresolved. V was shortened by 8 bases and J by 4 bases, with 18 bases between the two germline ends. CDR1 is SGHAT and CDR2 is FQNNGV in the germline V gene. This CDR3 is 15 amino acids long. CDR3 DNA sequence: TGTGCCAGCTCCTTAAGCGGAGGCTCCGGAAACACCATATATTTT. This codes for CASSLSGGSGNTIYF. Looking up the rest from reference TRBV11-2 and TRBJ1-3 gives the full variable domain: EAGVAQSPRYKIIEKRQSVAFWCNPISGHATLYWYQQILGQGPKLLIQFQNNGVVDDSQLPKDRFSAERLKGVDSTLKIQPAKLEDSAVYLCASSLSGGSGNTIYFGEGSWLTVV.

DNA of the CDR3: TGCAGTGCTGAGAGCGGGAGGGCGGTCTACGAGCAGTACTTC. Residues: CSAESGRAVYEQYF. This sequence joins TRBV20-1 and TRBJ2-7; 10 bases are shared with TRBD2. Germline CDR1 is DFQATT and CDR2 is SNEGSKA (reference sequence). The junction had 7 bases not matched to a gene; V was cut back by 5 bases and J by 3 bases. This CDR3 region has 14 residues.

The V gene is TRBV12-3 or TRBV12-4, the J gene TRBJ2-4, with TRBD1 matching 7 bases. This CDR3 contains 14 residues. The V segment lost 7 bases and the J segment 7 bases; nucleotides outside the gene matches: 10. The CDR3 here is CASTIRETGNIQYF. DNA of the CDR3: TGTGCCAGCACCATTCGCGAGACAGGGAACATTCAGTACTTC.

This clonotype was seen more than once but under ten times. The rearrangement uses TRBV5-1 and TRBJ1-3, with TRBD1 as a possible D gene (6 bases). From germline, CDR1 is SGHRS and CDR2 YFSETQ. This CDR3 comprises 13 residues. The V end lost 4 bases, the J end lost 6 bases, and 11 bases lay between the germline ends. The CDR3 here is CASSGGPANTIYF. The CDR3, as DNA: TGCGCCAGCAGCGGGGGGCCAGCAAACACCATATATTTT.

The CDR3 here is CSARDGGTSTDTQYF. The DNA for the CDR3 is TGCAGTGCTAGAGATGGAGGAACCTCCACAGATACGCAGTATTTT. The genes are TRBV20-1 and TRBJ2-3; perhaps TRBD2 as D (5 bases). The CDR3 is 15 amino acids. Trimming took 0 bases from V and 2 from J, leaving 12 bases between them. Germline-derived CDR1 and CDR2 are DFQATT and SNEGSKA (reference sequence).

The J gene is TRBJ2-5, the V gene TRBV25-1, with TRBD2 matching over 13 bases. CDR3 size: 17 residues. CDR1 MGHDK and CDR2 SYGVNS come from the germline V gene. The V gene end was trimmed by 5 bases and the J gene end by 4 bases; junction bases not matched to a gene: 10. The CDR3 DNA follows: TGTGCCAGCAGTCCCCCAACTAGCGGGAGGGCCGGAGAGACCCAGTACTTC. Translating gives CASSPPTSGRAGETQYF.

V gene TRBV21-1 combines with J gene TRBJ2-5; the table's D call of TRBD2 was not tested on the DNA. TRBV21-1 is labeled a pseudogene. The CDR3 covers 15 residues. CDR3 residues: CARGTSGSPQETQYF. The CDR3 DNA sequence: TGTGCCAGGGGGACTAGCGGGAGCCCCCAAGAGACCCAGTACTTC.

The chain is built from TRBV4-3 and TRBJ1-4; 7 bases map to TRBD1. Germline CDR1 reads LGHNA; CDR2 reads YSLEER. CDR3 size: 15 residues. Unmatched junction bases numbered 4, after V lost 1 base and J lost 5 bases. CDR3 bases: TGCGCCAGCAGCCAAGCCTGGGGACAGAATGAAAAACTGTTTTTT. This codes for CASSQAWGQNEKLFF.

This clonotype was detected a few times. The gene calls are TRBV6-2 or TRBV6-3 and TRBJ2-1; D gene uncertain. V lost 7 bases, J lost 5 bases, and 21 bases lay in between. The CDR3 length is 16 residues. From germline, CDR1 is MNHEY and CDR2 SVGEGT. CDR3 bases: TGTGCCAGCACCCCCATGGTCGTCAGGATAGACAATGAGCAGTTCTTC. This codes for CASTPMVVRIDNEQFF.

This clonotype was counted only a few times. The CDR3 is CASSLRTRRQVSDEQYF. The CDR3, as DNA: TGCGCCAGCAGCTTGAGAACAAGGCGACAGGTTTCCGACGAGCAGTACTTC. The gene calls are TRBV5-1 and TRBJ2-7; possible D gene TRBD1, 6 bases. This CDR3 spans 17 amino acids. Germline CDR1 is SGHRS and CDR2 is YFSETQ. V lost 1 base to trimming and J lost 5 bases, with 22 bases between them. Drawing the rest from reference TRBV5-1 and TRBJ2-7, the complete variable domain is KAGVTQTPRYLIKTRGQQVTLSCSPISGHRSVSWYQQTPGQGLQFLFEYFSETQRNKGNFPGRFSGRQFSNSRSEMNVSTLELGDSALYLCASSLRTRRQVSDEQYFGPGTRLTVT.

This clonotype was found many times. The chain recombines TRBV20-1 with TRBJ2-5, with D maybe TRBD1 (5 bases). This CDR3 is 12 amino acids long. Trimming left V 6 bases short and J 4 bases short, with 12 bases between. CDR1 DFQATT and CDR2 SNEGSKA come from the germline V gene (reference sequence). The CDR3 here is CSAITGSETQYF. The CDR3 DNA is TGCAGTGCCATAACAGGATCAGAGACCCAGTACTTC.

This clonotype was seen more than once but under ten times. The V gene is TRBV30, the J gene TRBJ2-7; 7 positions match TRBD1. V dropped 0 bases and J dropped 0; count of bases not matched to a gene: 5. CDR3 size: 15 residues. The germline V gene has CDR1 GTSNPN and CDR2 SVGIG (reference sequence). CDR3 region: CAWSVRAGGSYEQYF. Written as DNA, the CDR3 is TGTGCCTGGAGTGTTCGAGCAGGGGGCTCCTACGAGCAGTACTTC.

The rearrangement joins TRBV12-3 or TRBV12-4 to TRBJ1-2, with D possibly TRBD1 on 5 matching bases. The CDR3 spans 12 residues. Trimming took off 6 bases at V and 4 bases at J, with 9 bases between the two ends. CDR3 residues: CASSDSSYGYTF. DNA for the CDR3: TGTGCCAGCAGCGACAGCAGCTATGGCTACACCTTC.

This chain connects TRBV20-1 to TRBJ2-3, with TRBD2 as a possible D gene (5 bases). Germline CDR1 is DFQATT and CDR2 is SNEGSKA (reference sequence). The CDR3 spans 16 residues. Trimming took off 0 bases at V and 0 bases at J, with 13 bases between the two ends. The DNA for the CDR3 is TGCAGTGCTAGAGATACACTAGGTACAAGCACAGATACGCAGTATTTT. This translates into CSARDTLGTSTDTQYF.